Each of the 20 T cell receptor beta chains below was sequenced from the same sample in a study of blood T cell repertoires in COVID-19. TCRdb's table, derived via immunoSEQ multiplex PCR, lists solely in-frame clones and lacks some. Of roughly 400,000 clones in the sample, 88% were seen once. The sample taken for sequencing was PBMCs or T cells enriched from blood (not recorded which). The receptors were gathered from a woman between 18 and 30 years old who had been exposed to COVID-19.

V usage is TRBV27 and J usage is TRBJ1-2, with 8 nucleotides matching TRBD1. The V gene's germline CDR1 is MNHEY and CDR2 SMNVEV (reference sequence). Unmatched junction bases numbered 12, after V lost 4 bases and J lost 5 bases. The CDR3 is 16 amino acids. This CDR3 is CASSSRQGRVEYGYTF. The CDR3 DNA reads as TGTGCCAGCAGTTCTCGACAGGGGAGGGTAGAATATGGCTACACCTTC.

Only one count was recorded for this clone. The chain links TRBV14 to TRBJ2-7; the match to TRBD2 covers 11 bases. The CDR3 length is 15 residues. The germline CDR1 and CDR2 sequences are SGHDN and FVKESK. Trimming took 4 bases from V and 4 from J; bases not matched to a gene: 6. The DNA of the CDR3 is TGTGCCAGCAGCCTTACTAGCGGGAGAGCTTACGAGCAGTACTTC. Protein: CASSLTSGRAYEQYF.

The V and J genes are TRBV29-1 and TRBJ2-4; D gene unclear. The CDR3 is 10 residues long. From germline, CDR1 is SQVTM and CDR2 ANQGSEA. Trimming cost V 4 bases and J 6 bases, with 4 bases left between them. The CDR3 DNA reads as TGCAGCGTTGTAATAAACATTCAGTACTTC. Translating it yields CSVVINIQYF.

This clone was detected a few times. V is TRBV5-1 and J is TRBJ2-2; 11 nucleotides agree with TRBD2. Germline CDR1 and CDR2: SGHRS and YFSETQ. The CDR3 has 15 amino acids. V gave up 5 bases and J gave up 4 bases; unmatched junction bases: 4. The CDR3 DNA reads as TGCGCCAGCAGACTAGCGGGAGATTTCACCGGGGAGCTGTTTTTT. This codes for CASRLAGDFTGELFF.

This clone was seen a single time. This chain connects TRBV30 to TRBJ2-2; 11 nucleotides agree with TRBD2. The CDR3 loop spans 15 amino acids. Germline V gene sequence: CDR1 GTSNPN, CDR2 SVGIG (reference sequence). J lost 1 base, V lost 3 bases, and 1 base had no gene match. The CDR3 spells CAWSGLAGNTGELFF. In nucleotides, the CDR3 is TGTGCCTGGAGCGGACTAGCGGGGAACACCGGGGAGCTGTTTTTT. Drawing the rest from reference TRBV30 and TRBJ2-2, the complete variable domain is SQTIHQWPATLVQPVGSPLSLECTVEGTSNPNLYWYRQAAGRGLQLLFYSVGIGQISSEVPQNLSASRPQDRQFILSSKKLLLSDSGFYLCAWSGLAGNTGELFFGEGSRLTVL.

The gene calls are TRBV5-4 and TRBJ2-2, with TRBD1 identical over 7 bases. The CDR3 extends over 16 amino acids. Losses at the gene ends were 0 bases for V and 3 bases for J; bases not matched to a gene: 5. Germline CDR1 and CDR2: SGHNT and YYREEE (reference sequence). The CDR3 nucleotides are TGTGCCAGCAGCTTGGGGGGCCAGGGGGACACCGGGGAGCTGTTTTTT. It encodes CASSLGGQGDTGELFF. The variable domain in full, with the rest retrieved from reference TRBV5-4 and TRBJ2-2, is ETGVTQSPTHLIKTRGQQVTLRCSSQSGHNTVSWYQQALGQGPQFIFQYYREEENGRGNFPPRFSGLQFPNYSSELNVNALELDDSALYLCASSLGGQGDTGELFFGEGSRLTVL.

The CDR3 protein is CASQRWGQNYGYTF. CDR3 coding DNA: TGTGCCAGCCAAAGATGGGGACAAAACTATGGCTACACCTTC. V is TRBV2 and J is TRBJ1-2; maybe TRBD1 (6 bases). Trimming took off 8 bases at V and 2 bases at J, with 15 bases between the two ends. The CDR3 sequence is 14 residues long. Germline CDR1 is SNHLY and CDR2 is FYNNEI.

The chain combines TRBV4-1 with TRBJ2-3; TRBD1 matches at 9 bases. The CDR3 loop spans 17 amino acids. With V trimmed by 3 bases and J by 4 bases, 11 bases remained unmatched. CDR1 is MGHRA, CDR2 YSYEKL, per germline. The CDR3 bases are TGCGCCAGCAGCCAGGTACCGGGACAGGGATTTGCAGATACGCAGTATTTT. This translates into CASSQVPGQGFADTQYF.

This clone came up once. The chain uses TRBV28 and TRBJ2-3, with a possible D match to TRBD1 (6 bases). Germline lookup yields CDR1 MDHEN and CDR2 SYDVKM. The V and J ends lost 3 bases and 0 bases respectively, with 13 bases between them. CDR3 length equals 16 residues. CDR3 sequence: CASSFTGLGSTDTQYF. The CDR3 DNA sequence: TGTGCCAGCAGTTTCACAGGGCTCGGTAGCACAGATACGCAGTATTTT.

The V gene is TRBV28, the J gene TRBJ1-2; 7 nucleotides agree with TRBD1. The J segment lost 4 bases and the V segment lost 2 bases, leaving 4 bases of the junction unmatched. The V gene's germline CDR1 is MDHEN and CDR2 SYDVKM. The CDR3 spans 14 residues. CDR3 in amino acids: CASSLKGAVYGYTF. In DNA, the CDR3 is TGTGCCAGCAGTTTAAAGGGGGCGGTCTATGGCTACACCTTC.

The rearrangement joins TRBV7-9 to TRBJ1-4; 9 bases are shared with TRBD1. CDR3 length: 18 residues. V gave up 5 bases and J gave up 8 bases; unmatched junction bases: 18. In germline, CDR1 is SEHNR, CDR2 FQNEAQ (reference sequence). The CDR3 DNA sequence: TGTGCCAGCAGCCCTCCCGACGAAAAGGGACAGGGAAGGGAAAAACTGTTTTTT. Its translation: CASSPPDEKGQGREKLFF.

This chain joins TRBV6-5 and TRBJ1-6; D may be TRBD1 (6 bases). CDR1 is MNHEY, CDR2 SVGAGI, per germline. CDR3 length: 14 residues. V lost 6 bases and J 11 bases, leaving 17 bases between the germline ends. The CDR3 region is CASRRTGLGTPLHF. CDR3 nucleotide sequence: TGTGCCAGCAGGAGAACAGGGTTAGGGACACCCCTCCACTTT.

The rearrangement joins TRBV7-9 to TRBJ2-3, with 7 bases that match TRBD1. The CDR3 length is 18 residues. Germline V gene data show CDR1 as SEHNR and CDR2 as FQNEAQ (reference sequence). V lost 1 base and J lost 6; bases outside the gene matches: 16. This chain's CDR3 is CASSLVGGLIHNGDTQYF. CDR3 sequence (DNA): TGTGCCAGCAGCTTAGTAGGGGGCCTTATCCACAACGGGGATACGCAGTATTTT.

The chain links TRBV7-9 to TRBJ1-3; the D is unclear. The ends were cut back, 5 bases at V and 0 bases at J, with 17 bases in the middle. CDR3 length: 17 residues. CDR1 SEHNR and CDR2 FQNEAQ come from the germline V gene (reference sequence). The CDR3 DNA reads TGTGCCAGCAGCCCAGCGGATACTCGGGACTCTGGAAACACCATATATTTT. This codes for CASSPADTRDSGNTIYF.

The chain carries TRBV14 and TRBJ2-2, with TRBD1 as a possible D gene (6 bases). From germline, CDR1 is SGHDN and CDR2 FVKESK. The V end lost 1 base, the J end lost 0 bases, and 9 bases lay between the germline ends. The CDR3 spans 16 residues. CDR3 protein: CASSQAGAANTGELFF. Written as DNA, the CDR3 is TGTGCCAGCAGCCAAGCAGGGGCGGCGAACACCGGGGAGCTGTTTTTT.

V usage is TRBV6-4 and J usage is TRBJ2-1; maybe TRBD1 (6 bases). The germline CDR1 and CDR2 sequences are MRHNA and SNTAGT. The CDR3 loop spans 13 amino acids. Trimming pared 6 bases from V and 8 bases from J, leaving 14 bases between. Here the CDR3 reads CASRDYRAHEQFF. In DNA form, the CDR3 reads TGTGCCAGCAGAGATTACAGGGCACATGAGCAGTTCTTC.

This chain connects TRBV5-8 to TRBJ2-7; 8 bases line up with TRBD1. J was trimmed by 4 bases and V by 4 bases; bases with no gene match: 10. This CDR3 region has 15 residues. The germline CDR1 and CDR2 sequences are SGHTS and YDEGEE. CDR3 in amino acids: CASSTLGTGAYEQYF. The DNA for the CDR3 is TGTGCCAGCAGCACCCTAGGGACAGGAGCTTACGAGCAGTACTTC.

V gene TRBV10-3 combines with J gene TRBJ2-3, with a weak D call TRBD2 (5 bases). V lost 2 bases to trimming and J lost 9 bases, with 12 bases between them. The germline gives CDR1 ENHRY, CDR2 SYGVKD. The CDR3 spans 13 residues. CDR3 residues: CAISEASGVTQYF. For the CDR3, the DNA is TGTGCCATCAGTGAGGCCTCCGGGGTCACGCAGTATTTT.

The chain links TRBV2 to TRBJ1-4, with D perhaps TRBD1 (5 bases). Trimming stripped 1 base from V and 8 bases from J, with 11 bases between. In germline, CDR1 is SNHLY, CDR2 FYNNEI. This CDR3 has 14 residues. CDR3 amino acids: CASSEDRWGEKLFF. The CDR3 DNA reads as TGTGCCAGCAGTGAAGACAGGTGGGGCGAAAAACTGTTTTTT.

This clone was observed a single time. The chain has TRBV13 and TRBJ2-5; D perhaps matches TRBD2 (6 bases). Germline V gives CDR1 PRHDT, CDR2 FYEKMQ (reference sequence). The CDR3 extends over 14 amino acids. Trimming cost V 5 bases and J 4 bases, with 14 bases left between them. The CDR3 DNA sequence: TGTGCCAGCAGCCAAGGGCGGGGACTAGAGACCCAGTACTTC. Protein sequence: CASSQGRGLETQYF.